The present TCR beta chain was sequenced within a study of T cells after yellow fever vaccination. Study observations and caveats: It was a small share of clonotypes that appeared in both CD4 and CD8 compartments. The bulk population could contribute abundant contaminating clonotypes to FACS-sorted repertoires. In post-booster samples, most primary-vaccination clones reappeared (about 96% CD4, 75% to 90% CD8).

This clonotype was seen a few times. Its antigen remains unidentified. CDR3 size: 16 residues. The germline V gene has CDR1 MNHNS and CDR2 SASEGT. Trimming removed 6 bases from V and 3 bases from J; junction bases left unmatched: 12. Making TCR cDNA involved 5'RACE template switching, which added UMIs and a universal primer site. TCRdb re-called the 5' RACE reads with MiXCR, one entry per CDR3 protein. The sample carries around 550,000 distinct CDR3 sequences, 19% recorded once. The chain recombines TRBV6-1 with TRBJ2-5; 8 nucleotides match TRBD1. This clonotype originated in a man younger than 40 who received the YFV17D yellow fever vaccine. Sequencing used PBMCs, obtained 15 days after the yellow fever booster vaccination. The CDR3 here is CASSHIYLDREETQYF. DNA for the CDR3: TGTGCCAGCAGCCACATATATCTGGACAGGGAAGAGACCCAGTACTTC.